The clone carrying this T cell receptor (beta chain) was observed many times. Its antigen remains unidentified. These data belong to a study of T cells in Graves' hyperthyroidism and ophthalmopathy. There are 13 residues in the CDR3. The ends lost 6 bases at V and 9 bases at J; junction bases unmatched: 7. From germline, CDR1 is SGHTA and CDR2 FQGNSA. Fresh 10 ml peripheral blood yielded PBMCs. TCR beta CDR3 regions were amplified from RNA. The study used the HTBI primer set for a first-round RT-PCR of the TCR CDR3. TCRdb itself ran the multiplex PCR reads through MiXCR, one entry per CDR3 protein. The sample shows 600,000 to 900,000 distinct CDR3 sequences, 16% of them seen only once. Findings of the study overall: A model built on 13 V-J features separated ophthalmopathy from stable hyperthyroidism.

The chain combines TRBV7-2 with TRBJ2-1; 8 bases fit TRBD2. The TCR was taken from a man younger than 35 with Graves' hyperthyroidism. Material: blood. Here the CDR3 reads CASRLREVGEQFF. The CDR3, as DNA: TGTGCCAGCAGGTTGCGGGAGGTCGGTGAGCAGTTCTTC.